This entry lists 19 T cell receptor beta chains sequenced from one sample in a study of OX40 agonist ivuxolimab in advanced cancers. The repertoire was sequenced with immunoSEQ multiplex PCR; TCRdb's copy has only in-frame clones and lacks some. The sample yields 40,000 or so clones, around 92% seen once. The specimen was CD4+ or CD8+ T cells sorted from blood, collected in a trial of the OX40 agonist ivuxolimab. These receptors all come from an adult with an advanced solid tumor such as melanoma, head and neck, liver or kidney cancer.

The chain joins TRBV5-1 to TRBJ1-1; 7 bases are shared with TRBD1. V was pared by 4 bases and J by 0 bases, with 12 bases of the junction left unmatched. Per germline, CDR1 SGHRS and CDR2 YFSETQ. This CDR3 spans 17 amino acids. Written as DNA, the CDR3 is TGCGCCAGCAGCCGAGGAGCGGGACAGCTCATGAACACTGAAGCTTTCTTT. Protein: CASSRGAGQLMNTEAFF.

The chain is built from TRBV9 and TRBJ2-1; 10 bases agree with TRBD2. V lost 4 bases to trimming and J lost 5 bases; unmatched junction nucleotides: 6. The germline V gene encodes CDR1 SGDLS and CDR2 YYNGEE. The CDR3 covers 15 residues. For the CDR3, the DNA is TGTGCCAGCAGCTTCGGACTAGCGGAGGACAATGAGCAGTTCTTC. This gives the protein CASSFGLAEDNEQFF.

This clone has just one count. V is TRBV4-1 and J is TRBJ2-1; TRBD2 matches at 10 bases. The CDR3 extends over 15 amino acids. V gave up 4 bases and J gave up 3 bases; unmatched junction bases: 3. CDR1 is MGHRA and CDR2 is YSYEKL in the germline V gene. CDR3 loop: CASSPTSGIYNEQFF. The CDR3 nucleotides read TGCGCCAGCAGCCCTACTAGCGGGATCTACAATGAGCAGTTCTTC.

CDR3 in amino acids: CASSQYRGGTEAFF. DNA of the CDR3: TGTGCCAGCAGCCAGTACAGGGGGGGTACTGAAGCTTTCTTT. This chain joins TRBV14 and TRBJ1-1; 8 nucleotides match TRBD1. V trimming: 3 bases; J trimming: 5 bases; junction bases outside the gene matches: 5. The germline V gene encodes CDR1 SGHDN and CDR2 FVKESK. There are 14 residues in the CDR3.

The chain joins TRBV5-6 to TRBJ2-7, with 11 positions matching TRBD2. The CDR3 totals 16 residues. V gave up 3 bases and J gave up 3 bases; unmatched junction bases: 8. CDR1 SGHDT and CDR2 YYEEEE come from the germline V gene. The CDR3 DNA reads as TGTGCCAGCAGCTCTCCGACTAGCGGGGCACTCTACGAGCAGTACTTC. This encodes CASSSPTSGALYEQYF.

V usage is TRBV27 and J usage is TRBJ2-7, with 9 positions matching TRBD1. The CDR3 totals 13 residues. Germline V gives CDR1 MNHEY, CDR2 SMNVEV (reference sequence). Trimming removed 7 bases from V and 3 bases from J; junction bases left unmatched: 4. Here the CDR3 DNA reads TGTGCCAGCAAGGGGACAGGGAACTACGAGCAGTACTTC. Translated: CASKGTGNYEQYF.

Here the CDR3 reads CASSSGLAVTWSSYNEQFF. CDR3 in DNA: TGTGCCAGCAGCTCTGGACTAGCGGTGACATGGAGCTCCTACAATGAGCAGTTCTTC. This rearrangement joins TRBV5-4 to TRBJ2-1; 10 bases are shared with TRBD2. V was clipped by 3 bases and J by 0 bases; unmatched bases: 12. The CDR3 sequence is 19 residues long. Germline V gene sequence: CDR1 SGHNT, CDR2 YYREEE (reference sequence). Filled out from reference TRBV5-4 and TRBJ2-1, the complete variable domain reads ETGVTQSPTHLIKTRGQQVTLRCSSQSGHNTVSWYQQALGQGPQFIFQYYREEENGRGNFPPRFSGLQFPNYSSELNVNALELDDSALYLCASSSGLAVTWSSYNEQFFGPGTRLTVL.

The chain joins TRBV27 to TRBJ2-1; 13 bases align to TRBD2. V gave up 3 bases and J gave up 7 bases; unmatched junction bases: 6. Germline V CDR1 and CDR2: MNHEY, SMNVEV (reference sequence). This CDR3 is built from 16 residues. The CDR3 loop reads CASSFLLAGGPNEQFF. CDR3 sequence (DNA): TGTGCCAGCAGTTTCCTACTAGCGGGAGGGCCGAATGAGCAGTTCTTC.

The rearrangement links TRBV28 to TRBJ1-1; D is uncertain. This CDR3 comprises 16 residues. Germline V gene data show CDR1 as MDHEN and CDR2 as SYDVKM. Trimming took 8 bases from V and 0 from J, leaving 19 bases between them. CDR3 protein: CASGYPSGQMNTEAFF. CDR3 DNA: TGTGCCAGCGGCTATCCCTCCGGGCAGATGAACACTGAAGCTTTCTTT. Combining the CDR3 with reference TRBV28 and TRBJ1-1 gives the whole variable domain DVKVTQSSRYLVKRTGEKVFLECVQDMDHENMFWYRQDPGLGLRLIYFSYDVKMKEKGDIPEGYSVSREKKERFSLILESASTNQTSMYLCASGYPSGQMNTEAFFGQGTRLTVV.

The J gene is TRBJ2-3, the V gene TRBV9; no reliable D call. V lost 0 bases and J lost 4, with 6 bases in between. The CDR3 loop spans 13 amino acids. Germline V CDR1 and CDR2: SGDLS, YYNGEE. The CDR3 region is CASSVAPPDTQYF. CDR3 nucleotides: TGTGCCAGCAGCGTAGCCCCCCCAGATACGCAGTATTTT.

In nucleotides, the CDR3 is TGTGCCAGCTCACCGACGGGAGCCGTGAATGAGCAGTTCTTC. It is translated as CASSPTGAVNEQFF. V gene TRBV18 combines with J gene TRBJ2-1; possible D gene TRBD2, 6 bases. Germline V CDR1 and CDR2: KGHSH, LQKENI. CDR3 length: 14 residues. With 3 bases removed from V and 7 bases from J, the gap between germline ends came to 13 bases.

This clone was seen just once. The chain employs TRBV2 and TRBJ1-2; D is ambiguous. This CDR3 has 13 amino acids. The V gene's germline CDR1 is SNHLY and CDR2 FYNNEI. CDR3 loop: CARSVPREVGYTF. The CDR3 DNA is TGTGCTCGATCGGTTCCTCGGGAGGTTGGCTACACCTTC.

This chain links TRBV7-2 with TRBJ2-5; D remains ambiguous. V gave up 2 bases and J gave up 0 bases, with 7 bases separating them. This CDR3 region has 14 residues. The V gene's germline CDR1 is SGHTA and CDR2 FQGNSA. The CDR3 region is CASSLLLNQETQYF. DNA of the CDR3: TGTGCCAGCAGCTTATTGCTGAACCAAGAGACCCAGTACTTC. The full variable domain, its missing parts supplied by reference TRBV7-2 and TRBJ2-5, is GAGVSQSPSNKVTEKGKDVELRCDPISGHTALYWYRQSLGQGLEFLIYFQGNSAPDKSGLPSDRFSAERTGGSVSTLTIQRTQQEDSAVYLCASSLLLNQETQYFGPGTRLLVL.

The CDR3 here is CASSGGGSYNEQFF. The CDR3 coding sequence is TGTGCCAGCAGCGGTGGGGGCTCCTACAATGAGCAGTTCTTC. The rearrangement links TRBV5-6 to TRBJ2-1; D is perhaps TRBD1 or TRBD2 (5 bases each). Looked up from germline, CDR1 is SGHDT and CDR2 is YYEEEE. CDR3 length equals 14 residues. The V end was cut by 4 bases, the J end by 0 bases, with 8 bases between. The whole variable domain, filled in from reference TRBV5-6 and TRBJ2-1, reads DAGVTQSPTHLIKTRGQQVTLRCSPKSGHDTVSWYQQALGQGPQFIFQYYEEEERQRGNFPDRFSGHQFPNYSSELNVNALLLGDSALYLCASSGGGSYNEQFFGPGTRLTVL.

J is TRBJ2-2 and V is TRBV27, with TRBD2 matching 13 bases. The germline V gene encodes CDR1 MNHEY and CDR2 SMNVEV (reference sequence). J lost 6 bases, V lost 5 bases, and 6 bases had no gene match. This CDR3 spans 16 amino acids. CDR3 nucleotides: TGTGCCAGCAGTGTAACTAGCGGGAGGGGACCCGGGGAGCTGTTTTTT. Translation gives CASSVTSGRGPGELFF.

V and J are TRBV6-1 and TRBJ2-1, with D perhaps TRBD2 (5 bases). V lost 1 base to trimming and J lost 0 bases, with 10 bases between them. Germline values: CDR1 MNHNS, CDR2 SASEGT. The CDR3 has 16 residues. The chain's CDR3 is CASSEVRGSSYNEQFF. The CDR3, as DNA: TGTGCCAGCAGTGAAGTAAGAGGGAGCTCCTACAATGAGCAGTTCTTC.

This rearrangement joins TRBV19 to TRBJ2-1; perhaps TRBD1 as D (5 bases). The V gene's germline CDR1 is LNHDA and CDR2 SQIVND (reference sequence). This CDR3 region has 16 residues. Trimming removed 7 bases at V and 0 bases at J, with 16 bases between. In nucleotides, the CDR3 is TGTGCCAGTAAGGTGGGGCTGGGAAGCTCCTACAATGAGCAGTTCTTC. Translated, it gives CASKVGLGSSYNEQFF.

The J gene is TRBJ2-7, the V gene TRBV30; weak D call: TRBD2 (6 bases). Germline V gene lookup returns CDR1 GTSNPN and CDR2 SVGIG (reference sequence). The ends were cut back, 8 bases at V and 2 bases at J, with 22 bases in the middle. This CDR3 region has 15 residues. CDR3 in DNA: TGTGCCCTCGGGTTCGGGAGCGGAGTGACCTACGAGCAGTACGTC. Amino acids: CALGFGSGVTYEQYV.

The chain recombines TRBV6-1 with TRBJ2-7; no clear D. There are 14 residues in the CDR3. Germline CDR1 MNHNS, CDR2 SASEGT. Trimming left V 1 base short and J 4 bases short, with 11 bases between. The chain's CDR3 is CASSEDYPNYEQYF. CDR3 nucleotides: TGTGCCAGCAGTGAAGACTATCCCAATTACGAGCAGTACTTC.